Listed here is a single TCR beta chain. Its antigen is as yet unknown. The sample comes from a study of cytomegalovirus exposure and HLA in healthy donors. Across the study: The approximately 660 first-cohort repertoires shared a platform with the roughly 120 validation repertoires, as reported in a later analysis. General study findings and limits: In vitro work confirmed that a few CMV-associated chains recognize CMV antigens. It was reported that the classifier diagnosed cytomegalovirus status with high specificity and sensitivity in both the original and validation cohorts. Associated with cytomegalovirus, according to the listing, were fewer than 200 TCR beta chains.

Repertoires were generated with immunoSEQ multiplex PCR, while TCRdb's copy carries only in-frame clones and drops some. This table holds some 170,000 clones, around four fifths found once. From germline, CDR1 is SGHTA and CDR2 FQGTGA. Trimming cost V 5 bases and J 3 bases, with 14 bases left between them. The length of the CDR3 is 14 residues. The chain couples TRBV7-3 to TRBJ2-7; D not certain. This clonotype was obtained from a young man in good health and CMV-seropositive. Source material: PBMCs. The CDR3 spells CASSPDQASYEQYF. CDR3 nucleotide sequence: TGTGCCAGCAGCCCCGACCAGGCAAGCTACGAGCAGTACTTC.